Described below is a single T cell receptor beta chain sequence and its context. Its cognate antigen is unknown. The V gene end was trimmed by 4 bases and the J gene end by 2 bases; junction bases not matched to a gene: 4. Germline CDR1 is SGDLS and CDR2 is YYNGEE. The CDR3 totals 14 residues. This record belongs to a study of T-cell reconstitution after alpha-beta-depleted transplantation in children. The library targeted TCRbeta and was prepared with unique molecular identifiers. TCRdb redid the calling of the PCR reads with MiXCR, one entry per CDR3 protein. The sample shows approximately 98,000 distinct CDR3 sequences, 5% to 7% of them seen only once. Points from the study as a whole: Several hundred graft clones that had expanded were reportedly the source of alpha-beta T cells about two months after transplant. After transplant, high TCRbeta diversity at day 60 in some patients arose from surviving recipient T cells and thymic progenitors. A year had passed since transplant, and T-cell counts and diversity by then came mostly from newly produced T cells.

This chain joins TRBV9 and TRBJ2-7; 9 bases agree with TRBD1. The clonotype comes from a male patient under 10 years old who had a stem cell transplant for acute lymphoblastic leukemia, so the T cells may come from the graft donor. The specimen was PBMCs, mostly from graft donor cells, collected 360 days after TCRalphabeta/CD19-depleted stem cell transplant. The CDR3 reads CASSFRDRAYEQYF. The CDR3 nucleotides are TGTGCCAGCAGCTTCCGGGACAGGGCCTACGAGCAGTACTTC.